This TCR beta chain was identified during a study of T-cell memory formation after mild COVID-19. This clonotype has more than one count but fewer than ten. What it binds is not known. TCRdb fed the 5' RACE reads into MiXCR, producing one record per CDR3 protein. The sample consists of 190,000 or so distinct CDR3 sequences, over 20% of them appearing once. Overall study results and limits: Clones which contracted sat mainly in CM and EM if CD4+, and in EMRA if CD8+. Whereas later expanders leaned CD4+, clones contracting day 15 to 85 showed a balanced CD4/CD8 makeup.

Sequences were obtained from PBMCs or a T cell subset sorted from them (not recorded which). The TCR comes from an adult woman who had mild COVID-19 (a few samples of this study predate the infection). Cell type and time point are not known.

This CDR3 is CASSLALAGITDTQYF. The CDR3 DNA reads as TGTGCCAGCAGCTTAGCCCTAGCGGGAATCACAGATACGCAGTATTTT. V usage is TRBV7-9 and J usage is TRBJ2-3, with TRBD2 identical over 9 bases. This CDR3 has 16 amino acids. V lost 0 bases, J lost 2 bases, and 3 bases stayed unmatched. Germline V gene sequence: CDR1 SEHNR, CDR2 FQNEAQ (reference sequence).